This T cell receptor (beta chain) is from a study of early T cells in non-severe SARS-CoV-2 infection. TCRdb re-called the 5' RACE reads through MiXCR, storing one row per CDR3 protein. The table has roughly 60,000 distinct CDR3 sequences, 7.7% seen once. The ends were cut back, 5 bases at V and 3 bases at J, with 5 bases in the middle. This CDR3 has 11 amino acids. Germline V gene sequence: CDR1 KGHSH, CDR2 LQKENI. This clonotype was seen repeatedly, ten times or more. The chain uses TRBV18 and TRBJ2-7; no clear D. The sequencing input was whole blood. The TCR comes from an adult who was a healthcare worker with PCR-confirmed SARS-CoV-2 infection or an uninfected control (not recorded which). CDR3 region: CASSIHYEQYF. The DNA of the CDR3 is TGTGCCAGCTCAATCCACTACGAGCAGTACTTC.